The entry below describes one TCR beta chain. As yet, its antigen is unknown. Authors of the study amplified TCR beta CDR3 regions from RNA transcripts. The HTBI primer set served for first-round RT-PCR of the TCR CDR3. Using its own MiXCR run on the multiplex PCR reads, TCRdb lists one record per CDR3 protein. The sample holds 40,000 to 55,000 distinct CDR3 sequences, 49% seen once. This sample was included in a study of T cells in Graves' hyperthyroidism and ophthalmopathy. Study-wide points: For ophthalmopathy, model prediction preceded onset by a median 6.5 months.

V gave up 4 bases and J gave up 5 bases, with 14 bases separating them. The CDR3 sequence is 13 residues long. Per germline, CDR1 SQVTM and CDR2 ANQGSEA. J is TRBJ2-5 and V is TRBV29-1, with a tentative D call TRBD2 (7 bases). This receptor was obtained from a woman aged 45-60 years with Graves' hyperthyroidism. Sequencing was performed on peripheral blood or thyroid tissue (not recorded which). CDR3 loop: CSVGGRDKETQYF. The CDR3, as DNA: TGCAGCGTTGGGGGGAGGGACAAGGAGACCCAGTACTTC.